The 15 T cell receptor beta chains reported below all come from one sample, sequenced in a study of OX40 agonist ivuxolimab in advanced cancers. To prepare the library, the immunoSEQ multiplex PCR assay was applied. TCRdb carries this immuneACCESS record with in-frame sequences only. Its versions omit some clonotypes, under half of them owing to an unresolved V gene in the studies checked, with the rest unexplained. This sample gives fewer than 90,000 clones in total; approximately 86% of them show up just once. The ten largest clonotypes hold about 2.6% of the sample. This material consisted of CD4+ or CD8+ T cells sorted from blood, taken in a trial of the OX40 agonist ivuxolimab. These receptors came from an adult with an advanced solid tumor such as melanoma, head and neck, liver or kidney cancer.

In this sample, this clone turned up a few times. The chain links TRBV7-2 to TRBJ2-2, with a possible D match to TRBD1 (5 bases). Trimming pared 5 bases from V and 0 bases from J, leaving 10 bases between. The CDR3 consists of 15 residues. CDR1 SGHTA and CDR2 FQGNSA come from the germline V gene. CDR3 amino acids: CASSLDSSNTGELFF. CDR3 DNA: TGTGCCAGCAGCCTCGACAGCTCGAACACCGGGGAGCTGTTTTTT.

V is TRBV19 and J is TRBJ1-5, with D unresolved. CDR1 LNHDA and CDR2 SQIVND come from the germline V gene (reference sequence). The CDR3 is 14 amino acids. The V end lost 1 base, the J end lost 16 bases, and 20 bases lay between the germline ends. Written as DNA, the CDR3 is TGTGCCAGTAGTATAGGTGAGAGGAACGCCGTCCCCCATTTT. Its translation is CASSIGERNAVPHF.

The genes are TRBV5-4 and TRBJ2-1; TRBD2 agrees at 10 bases. With V trimmed by 3 bases and J by 6 bases, 6 bases remained unmatched. Germline CDR1 SGHNT, CDR2 YYREEE (reference sequence). The CDR3 length is 15 residues. This CDR3 is CASSSGLAATNEQFF. CDR3 in DNA: TGTGCCAGCAGCTCCGGACTAGCGGCGACCAATGAGCAGTTCTTC.

V gene TRBV16 combines with J gene TRBJ1-2, with D maybe TRBD1 (6 bases). V lost 0 bases and J lost 4, with 9 bases in between. Germline V lookup: CDR1 KGHSY, CDR2 FQNENV. CDR3 size: 14 residues. The CDR3 bases are TGTGCCAGCAGCCAATCAACAGGGTCCTATGGCTACACCTTC. Residues: CASSQSTGSYGYTF.

This clone was counted a few times. J is TRBJ1-1 and V is TRBV10-3, with 12 nucleotides matching TRBD1. CDR3 length: 16 residues. V shed 0 bases, J shed 8 bases, and the junction held 7 bases outside the gene matches. Germline assignment: CDR1 ENHRY and CDR2 SYGVKD. Here the CDR3 DNA reads TGTGCCATCAGTGAGTCTCGGGACAGGGGGCGGTCAGAAGCTTTCTTT. It codes for CAISESRDRGRSEAFF.

The chain is built from TRBV14 and TRBJ2-7; perhaps TRBD1 as D (6 bases). With 1 base removed from V and 6 bases from J, the gap between germline ends came to 13 bases. The CDR3 length is 14 residues. Germline values: CDR1 SGHDN, CDR2 FVKESK. For the CDR3, the DNA is TGTGCCAGCAGCCAAGTGGCCCAGGGGTCCGAGCAGTACTTC. It codes for CASSQVAQGSEQYF.

V and J are TRBV7-8 and TRBJ1-6; D is undetermined. The CDR3 consists of 16 residues. Trimming stripped 5 bases from V and 8 bases from J, with 19 bases between. Germline-derived CDR1 and CDR2 are SGHVS and FQNEAQ. CDR3 DNA sequence: TGTGCCAGCAGCCCCCAACGAGCTTATAGGGATTCACCCCTCCACTTT. Its protein is CASSPQRAYRDSPLHF.

The rearrangement uses TRBV11-2 and TRBJ1-4; possibly TRBD1 for D (5 bases). This CDR3 has 16 amino acids. Germline V gene lookup returns CDR1 SGHAT and CDR2 FQNNGV. Trimming stripped 1 base from V and 0 bases from J, with 9 bases between. The CDR3 DNA reads as TGTGCCAGCAGCTTAGGGGGCGGCTCAACTAATGAAAAACTGTTTTTT. It codes for CASSLGGGSTNEKLFF.

The gene calls are TRBV11-2 and TRBJ2-1; TRBD2 aligns across 9 bases. J was trimmed by 7 bases and V by 6 bases; bases with no gene match: 10. CDR3 size: 15 residues. Germline values: CDR1 SGHAT, CDR2 FQNNGV. CDR3 DNA sequence: TGTGCCAGCAGTAGTATGGCGGGGGGGCGGAATGAGCAGTTCTTC. Encoded protein: CASSSMAGGRNEQFF.

The rearrangement links TRBV25-1 to TRBJ1-6; D gene unclear. Trimming removed 4 bases at V and 8 bases at J, with 12 bases between. CDR3 size: 14 residues. From germline, CDR1 is MGHDK and CDR2 SYGVNS. The CDR3 is CASSVQAAHSPLHF. The DNA of the CDR3 is TGTGCCAGCAGTGTCCAAGCGGCACATTCACCCCTCCACTTT.

The rearrangement uses TRBV28 and TRBJ2-7; D remains ambiguous. CDR3 length: 13 residues. Looked up from germline, CDR1 is MDHEN and CDR2 is SYDVKM. Trimming took 8 bases from V and 7 from J, leaving 18 bases between them. CDR3 protein: CASYSQDAWEQYF. The CDR3 DNA is TGTGCCAGCTATTCCCAGGACGCATGGGAGCAGTACTTC.

The rearrangement uses TRBV4-1 and TRBJ2-2, with TRBD2 identical over 9 bases. The CDR3 runs 17 residues. Looked up from germline, CDR1 is MGHRA and CDR2 is YSYEKL. The V and J ends lost 1 base and 5 bases, in that order; junction bases with no gene match: 8. This CDR3 reads CASSQVRGGPWTGELFF. The CDR3 bases are TGCGCCAGCAGCCAAGTGCGGGGGGGCCCGTGGACCGGGGAGCTGTTTTTT.

This clone showed up just a few times. This chain connects TRBV9 to TRBJ1-5, with D unresolved. This CDR3 spans 14 amino acids. Per the germline V gene, CDR1 is SGDLS and CDR2 is YYNGEE. Between the trimmed V and J ends, which lost 0 bases and 8 bases, there was a span of 12 bases. CDR3 amino acids: CASSVGSAGEPQHF. The CDR3 DNA is TGTGCCAGCAGCGTAGGGTCGGCGGGAGAGCCCCAGCATTTT.

Written as DNA, the CDR3 is TGTGCCAGCAGCTTAGAGGGGCTGGGGAACACTGAAGCTTTCTTT. It specifies CASSLEGLGNTEAFF. The chain has TRBV7-7 and TRBJ1-1; tentatively, D is TRBD1 (5 bases). Germline lookup yields CDR1 SSHAT and CDR2 FNYEAQ (reference sequence). This CDR3 contains 15 residues. V was clipped by 1 base and J by 1 base, with 10 bases between them.

The chain carries TRBV27 and TRBJ1-2; D possibly corresponds to TRBD1 (6 bases). Per the germline V gene, CDR1 is MNHEY and CDR2 is SMNVEV (reference sequence). V dropped 1 base and J dropped 8 bases, with 11 bases sitting between them. This CDR3 is 13 amino acids long. CDR3 protein: CASSLWGAGGYTF. Here the CDR3 DNA reads TGTGCCAGCAGTTTATGGGGGGCGGGAGGCTACACCTTC.